Below, one T cell receptor (beta chain) is given with its context. The antigen is not known. The sample belongs to a study of T cell repertoires in cytomegalovirus infection. Study context: Recently identified HLA-C-restricted and well-studied HLA-B-restricted CMV epitopes were used. Public TCR beta signatures were indicative of both CMV infection and a matching HLA type. Study results and caveats: What dominated the ex vivo response were HLA-C-restricted CMV-specific TCR beta clonotypes. Summed frequency of shared TCR beta families picked out CMV carriers who also had the relevant HLA.

Deletions cut 8 bases from V and 0 bases from J, with 13 bases between. Germline V gene sequence: CDR1 MDHEN, CDR2 SYDVKM. The CDR3 loop spans 14 amino acids. TCRdb passed the reads through MiXCR, listing each CDR3 protein once. The sample yields about 20,000 distinct CDR3 sequences, approximately 46% seen once. Sequencing was performed on CD8+ T cells from cultured PBMCs, taken from culture after CMV antigen stimulation. The rearrangement links TRBV28 to TRBJ1-1; possible D gene TRBD1, 5 bases. The receptor's source is a human donor in good health (CMV status not recorded). Some clones in this sample may be carry-over from other donors' samples. CDR3 sequence (DNA): TGTGCCAGCGGAAGTCGGGGGATGAACACTGAAGCTTTCTTT. Its translation is CASGSRGMNTEAFF.